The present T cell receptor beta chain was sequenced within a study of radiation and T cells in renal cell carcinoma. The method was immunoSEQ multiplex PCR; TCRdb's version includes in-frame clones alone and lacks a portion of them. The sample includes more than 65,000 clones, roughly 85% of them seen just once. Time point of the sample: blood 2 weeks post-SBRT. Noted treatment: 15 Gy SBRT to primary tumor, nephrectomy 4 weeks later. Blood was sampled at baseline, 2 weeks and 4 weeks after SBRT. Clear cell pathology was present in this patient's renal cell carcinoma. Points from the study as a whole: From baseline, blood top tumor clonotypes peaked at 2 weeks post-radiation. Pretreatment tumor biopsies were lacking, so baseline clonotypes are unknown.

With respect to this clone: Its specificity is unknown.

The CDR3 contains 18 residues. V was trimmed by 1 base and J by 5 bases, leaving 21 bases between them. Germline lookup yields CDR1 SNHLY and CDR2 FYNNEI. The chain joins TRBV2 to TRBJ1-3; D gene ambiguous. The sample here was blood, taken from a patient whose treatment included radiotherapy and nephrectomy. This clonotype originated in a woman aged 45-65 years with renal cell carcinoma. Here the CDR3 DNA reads TGTGCCAGCAGTGAAGAGGGTCCGGGATTAGGAGCGCGAAACACCATATATTTT. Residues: CASSEEGPGLGARNTIYF.